This TCR beta chain appears in the sequencing data of a study of blood T cell repertoires in COVID-19. Looking at the study overall: COVID-19 samples, acute and convalescent, were from the United States, Italy and Spain. T cells, B-cell-depleted T cells, or PBMCs supplied cDNA or gDNA.

This CDR3 contains 19 residues. Germline V gives CDR1 MDHEN, CDR2 SYDVKM. Trimming took 3 bases from V and 1 from J, leaving 22 bases between them. The authors' processing: Estimation of nucleated cell counts relied on the amplification of reference gene primers. TCRdb's copy holds only in-frame clones and misses some; the assay was immunoSEQ multiplex PCR. From that table come the V and J calls and clone size; the DNA was used to work out D and trimming. The table shows 130,000 or so clones, with more than 70% occurring only once. This sequence was found in a human donor in a cohort sampled during active COVID-19. Sequencing was performed on peripheral blood. The V call is TRBV28, the J call TRBJ2-1; weak D call: TRBD1 (5 bases). CDR3 bases: TGTGCCAGCAGTTTCCCCTCTATTGGACATCAACCTTCCTACAATGAGCAGTTCTTC. Protein sequence: CASSFPSIGHQPSYNEQFF.